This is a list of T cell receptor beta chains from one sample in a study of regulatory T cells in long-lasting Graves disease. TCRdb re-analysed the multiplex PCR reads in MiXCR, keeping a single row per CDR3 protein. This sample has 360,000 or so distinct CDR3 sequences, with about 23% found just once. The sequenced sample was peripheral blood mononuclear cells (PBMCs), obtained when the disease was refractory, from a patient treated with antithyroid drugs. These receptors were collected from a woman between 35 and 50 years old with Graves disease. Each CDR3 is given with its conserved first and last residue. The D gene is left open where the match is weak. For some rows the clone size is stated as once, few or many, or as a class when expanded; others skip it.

TGTGCCAGCAGTTTAAGGGCACTAGCGGAGATCACAGATACGCAGTATTTT CASSLRALAEITDTQYF TRBJ2-3 TRBV12-3/TRBV12-4 TRBD2 -
TGCAGTGCTAGAGATATTAGAAGCTCTGGAAACACCATATATTTT CSARDIRSSGNTIYF TRBJ1-3 TRBV20-1 - few
TGTGCCACCAGCAGAGATGGCTCGAGGACGTCCGAAGCTTTCTTT CATSRDGSRTSEAFF TRBJ1-1 TRBV15 - few
TGTGCCGGATCGGACAGGGCGAACACCGGGGAGCTGTTTTTT CAGSDRANTGELFF TRBJ2-2 TRBV28 TRBD1 few
TGTGCCAGCAGCCTATCCGGTGTCCGGGGCGGGGAGCTGTTTTTT CASSLSGVRGGELFF TRBJ2-2 TRBV14 - -
TGTGCCAGCAGTTTAAATTTAGGGGAACCCTACAATGAGCAGTTCTTC CASSLNLGEPYNEQFF TRBJ2-1 TRBV12-3/TRBV12-4 - once
TGTGCCAGCAGGGACGGTCCCTACGAGCAGTACTTC CASRDGPYEQYF TRBJ2-7 TRBV28 - -
TGTGCCAGCAGTTTCCCTCTGCACAATCTCCAAGAGACCCAGTACTTC CASSFPLHNLQETQYF TRBJ2-5 TRBV6-7 - -
TGTGCCAGCAGTTATTTCCCCAAGAGCTCCTATAATTCACCCCTCCACTTT CASSYFPKSSYNSPLHF TRBJ1-6 TRBV6-5 - few
TGTGCCAGCAGTGGCCTTGGAGGGAGGGGCGGGAATGAGCAGTTCTTC CASSGLGGRGGNEQFF TRBJ2-1 TRBV2 TRBD2 few
TGCAGTGCCCCCCCGGGGAACGATTCACCCCTCCACTTT CSAPPGNDSPLHF TRBJ1-6 TRBV20-1 - -
TGCAGTGCGGTCAAGGGGGATAACTATGGCTACACCTTC CSAVKGDNYGYTF TRBJ1-2 TRBV20-1 - many
TGTGCCAGCAGCTTCGTACTAGCGGGAGGGCCCTCGCATGAGCAGTTCTTC CASSFVLAGGPSHEQFF TRBJ2-1 TRBV11-2 TRBD2 once
TGTGCCAGTAGTATCGGTCAGACGGGGTGGGGAGAGACCCAGTACTTC CASSIGQTGWGETQYF TRBJ2-5 TRBV19 - -
TGTGCCTGGAGCAGACAGATACAAGAGACCCAGTACTTC CAWSRQIQETQYF TRBJ2-5 TRBV30 - -
TGTGCCAGCAGATGGGGACTAGCGGCGGGAGAAGAGACCCAGTACTTC CASRWGLAAGEETQYF TRBJ2-5 TRBV6-1 TRBD2 many
TGTGCCTGGACAGGTTCTGGAAACACCATATATTTT CAWTGSGNTIYF TRBJ1-3 TRBV30 - few
TGTGCCAGCTCACCTGGCCCGGGGGCAGATTCACCCCTCCACTTT CASSPGPGADSPLHF TRBJ1-6 TRBV18 - -
TGCAGTGCTCCCTGGGGCAGGGGTGAAGCTTTCTTT CSAPWGRGEAFF TRBJ1-1 TRBV20-1 - -
TGTGCCAGCAGTTTGACCGTAAAAGGGCTTTATGGCTACACCTTC CASSLTVKGLYGYTF TRBJ1-2 TRBV27 - -
TGCAGCGTTGAAGGAGGCAGGGGAGGCGACGAGCAGTACTTC CSVEGGRGGDEQYF TRBJ2-7 TRBV29-1 - many
TGTGCCAGCAGCGACGTAAATTCACCCCTCCACTTT CASSDVNSPLHF TRBJ1-6 TRBV27 - -
TGTGCCACCAGAGGACAGGGGGGGGATGAGCAGTTCTTC CATRGQGGDEQFF TRBJ2-1 TRBV24-1 TRBD1 few
TGTGCCAGCATTTCCGGGACAGGGGATGAAAAACTGTTTTTT CASISGTGDEKLFF TRBJ1-4 TRBV7-9 TRBD1 few
TGCGCCAGCAGTGTGGTCGCAGCCGAAGCTTTCTTT CASSVVAAEAFF TRBJ1-1 TRBV10-2 - -
TGTGCCACAGGACTAGGGGGTACCACCGGGGAGCTGTTTTTT CATGLGGTTGELFF TRBJ2-2 TRBV27 - -
TGTGCCAGCAGCCAAGATCCACTAAAGCTGTACTTC CASSQDPLKLYF TRBJ2-7 TRBV3-1 - -
TGTGCCAGCAGTCATCCTAGCGGGAGGGCCTACAATGAGCAGTTCTTC CASSHPSGRAYNEQFF TRBJ2-1 TRBV28 TRBD2 few
TGTGCCAGCAGCCTCCATTTTTTAGCGGGAGAGCAGTTCTTC CASSLHFLAGEQFF TRBJ2-1 TRBV27 TRBD2 -
TGTGCCAGCAGTTTGAGGGACAGAGAAGAGACCCAGTACTTC CASSLRDREETQYF TRBJ2-5 TRBV28 TRBD1 many
TGTGCCAGCAGCCACGTCGGACTAGCGGAGTCAGAGCAGTACTTC CASSHVGLAESEQYF TRBJ2-7 TRBV9 TRBD2 few
TGTGCCAGCATCTCAGGGGAGGTGGGCTACACCTTC CASISGEVGYTF TRBJ1-2 TRBV28 - many
TGTGCCAGCAGCTCGATACAGGGGACTAATGAAGCTTTCTTT CASSSIQGTNEAFF TRBJ1-1 TRBV11-2 TRBD1 few